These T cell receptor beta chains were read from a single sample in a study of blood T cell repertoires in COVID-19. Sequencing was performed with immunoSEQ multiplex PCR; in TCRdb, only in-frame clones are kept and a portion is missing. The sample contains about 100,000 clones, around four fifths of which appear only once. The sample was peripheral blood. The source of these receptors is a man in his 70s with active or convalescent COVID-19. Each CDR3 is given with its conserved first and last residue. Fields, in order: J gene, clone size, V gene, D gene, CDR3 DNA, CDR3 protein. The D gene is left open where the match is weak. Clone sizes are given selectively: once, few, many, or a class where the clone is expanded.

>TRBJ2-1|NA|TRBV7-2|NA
TGTGCCAGCAGCGCCGGACAGAGCTCCTACAATGAGCAGTTCTTC
CASSAGQSSYNEQFF
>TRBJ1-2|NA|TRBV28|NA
TGTGCCAGCAGTTTTGTGGGGCCTCGGAACTATGGCTACACCTTC
CASSFVGPRNYGYTF
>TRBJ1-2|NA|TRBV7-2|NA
TGTGCCAGCAGCTGGGGGGACCCCCTAGCGGGCTACACCTTC
CASSWGDPLAGYTF
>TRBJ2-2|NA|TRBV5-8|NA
TGTGCCAGCAGCTTGGTGACAGGGAACACCGGGGAGCTGTTTTTT
CASSLVTGNTGELFF
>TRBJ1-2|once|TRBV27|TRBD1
TGTGCCAGCAGTTTCAAGGGGGCCGGTGGCTACACCTTC
CASSFKGAGGYTF
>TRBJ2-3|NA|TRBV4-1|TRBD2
TGCGCCAGCAGCCAGGGCCCCAGCGGGGGGCTGTCTGGCACAGATACGCAGTATTTT
CASSQGPSGGLSGTDTQYF
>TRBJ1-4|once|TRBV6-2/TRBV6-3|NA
TGTGCCAGCAGTTCCCTCGGTATCCAGGAATCGAAACTGTTTTTT
CASSSLGIQESKLFF
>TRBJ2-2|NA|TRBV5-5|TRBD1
TGTGCCAGCAGCTGGGCGGGCAGGGGGACCGGGGAGCTGTTTTTT
CASSWAGRGTGELFF
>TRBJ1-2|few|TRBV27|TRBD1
TGTGCCAGCAGACTTGGACAGGGGGCTTACTATGGCTACACCTTC
CASRLGQGAYYGYTF
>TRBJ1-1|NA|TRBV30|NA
TGTGCCTGGAGTGTGGCCGCCCTCCTCCCCCTGGCTTTCTTT
CAWSVAALLPLAFF
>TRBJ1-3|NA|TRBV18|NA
TGTGCCAGCTCACCACGGGAGGGGGTCTCTGGAAACACCATATATTTT
CASSPREGVSGNTIYF
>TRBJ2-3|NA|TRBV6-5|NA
TGTGCCAGCAGAGGACCAGGGGTGGATACGCAGTATTTT
CASRGPGVDTQYF
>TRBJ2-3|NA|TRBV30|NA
TGTGCCTGTCAGGGGTCCACAGATACGCAGTATTTT
CACQGSTDTQYF
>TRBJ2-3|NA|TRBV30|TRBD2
TGTGCCTGGAGTGTACAACGGACTAGCGGGGGAGGAACGCAGTATTTT
CAWSVQRTSGGGTQYF
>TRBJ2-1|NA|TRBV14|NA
TGTGCCAGCAGCCAACTAGCGATTGCGTACAATGAGCAGTTCTTC
CASSQLAIAYNEQFF
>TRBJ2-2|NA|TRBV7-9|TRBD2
TGTGCCAGCAGCTTTAGGACTAGCGGGAGCCTCGGAAACACCGGGGAGCTGTTTTTT
CASSFRTSGSLGNTGELFF
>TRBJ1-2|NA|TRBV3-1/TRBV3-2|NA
TGTGCCAGCAGCCAAGATAGCGGAGGTATTGGCTACACCTTC
CASSQDSGGIGYTF
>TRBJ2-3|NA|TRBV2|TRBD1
TGTGCCAGGGCGGACAGGGATCGGTCTAATACGCAGTATTTT
CARADRDRSNTQYF
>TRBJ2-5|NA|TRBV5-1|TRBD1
TGCGCCAGCAGCCTTATAACAGGGGACAGGGAGACCCAGTACTTC
CASSLITGDRETQYF
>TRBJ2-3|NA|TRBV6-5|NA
TGTGCCAGCAGTCGCAACCCAGGGGGCACAGATACGCAGTATTTT
CASSRNPGGTDTQYF
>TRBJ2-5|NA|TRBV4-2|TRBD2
TGTGCCAGCAGCCAAGACGTTAGCGGGGAGGAGGGAGAGACCCAGTACTTC
CASSQDVSGEEGETQYF
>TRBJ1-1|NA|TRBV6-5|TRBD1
TGTGCCAGCAGTACCTCGACAGGGGGCTTTGCTGAAGCTTTCTTT
CASSTSTGGFAEAFF
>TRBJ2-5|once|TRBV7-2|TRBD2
TGTGCCAGCAGCTTAGACGGGAGGGAAGAGACCCAGTACTTC
CASSLDGREETQYF
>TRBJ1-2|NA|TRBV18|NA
TGTGCCAGCTCCCCAGACAGAATGGTCGGTGGCTACACCTTC
CASSPDRMVGGYTF
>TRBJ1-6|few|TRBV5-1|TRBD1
TGCGCCAGCAGCTTGGGGGGACAGGACTTAGGGTCACCCCTCCACTTT
CASSLGGQDLGSPLHF
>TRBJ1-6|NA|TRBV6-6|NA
TGTGCCAGCAGTAACAACCGGGCCGACAGCAGCCCCCTCCACTTT
CASSNNRADSSPLHF
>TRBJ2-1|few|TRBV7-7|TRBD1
TGTGCCAGCAGCCTCGGGACAGGTGGTAGTAATGAGCAGTTCTTC
CASSLGTGGSNEQFF
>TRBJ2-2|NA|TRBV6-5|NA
TGTGCCAGCAGTTTGCGGGGCTCCCTGAACACCGGGGAGCTGTTTTTT
CASSLRGSLNTGELFF
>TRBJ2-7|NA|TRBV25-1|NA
TGTGCCAGCAGAAGGACGGGGGCCTACGAGCAGTACTTC
CASRRTGAYEQYF
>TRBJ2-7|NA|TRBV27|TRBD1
TGTGCCAGCAAGGGCCAGGGGGCAAGCGAGCAGTACTTC
CASKGQGASEQYF
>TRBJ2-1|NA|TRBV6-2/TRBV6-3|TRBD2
TGTGCCAGCAGTTACTCGGCTGGGCGGGGGGGCATCAATGAGCAGTTCTTC
CASSYSAGRGGINEQFF
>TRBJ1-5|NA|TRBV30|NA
TGTGCCTGGAGTGTCGGGGGTGGGGGCAATCAGCCCCAGCATTTT
CAWSVGGGGNQPQHF
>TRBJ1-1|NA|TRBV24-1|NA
TGTGCCACCAGTGATTTAGCGGGGTCTGAAGCTTTCTTT
CATSDLAGSEAFF
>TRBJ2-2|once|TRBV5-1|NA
TGCGCCAGCAGCTTGTTTGGAGCGCCTGACACCGGGGAGCTGTTTTTT
CASSLFGAPDTGELFF
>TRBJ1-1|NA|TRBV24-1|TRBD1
TGTGCCACCAGTCAGGGGGTGCCGAACACTGAAGCTTTCTTT
CATSQGVPNTEAFF
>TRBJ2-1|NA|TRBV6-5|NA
TGTGCCAGCAGTTACTCGTACAGGGCCAAATACAATTCGCAGTTCTTC
CASSYSYRAKYNSQFF
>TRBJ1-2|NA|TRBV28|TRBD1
TGTGCCAGCAGATCGGGAATGGCAGGACAGGGGCTTTTAAACTATGGCTACACCTTC
CASRSGMAGQGLLNYGYTF
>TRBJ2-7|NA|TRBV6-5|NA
TGTGCCAGCAGTTACTCGAGGACAGCTTCCTACGAGCAGTACTTC
CASSYSRTASYEQYF
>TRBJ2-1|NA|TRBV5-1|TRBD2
TGCGCCAGCAAAACCTCCAGTACCGGACTAGCGGGGTTAAATGAGCAGTTCTTC
CASKTSSTGLAGLNEQFF
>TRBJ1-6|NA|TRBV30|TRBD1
TGTGCCTGGAGAGCCGGGACAGGCCGTCGCTCCTATAATTCACCCCTCCACTTT
CAWRAGTGRRSYNSPLHF
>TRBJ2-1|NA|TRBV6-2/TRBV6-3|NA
TGTGCCAGCAGTTATACCCGGGATGAGCAGTTCTTC
CASSYTRDEQFF
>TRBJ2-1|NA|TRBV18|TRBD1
TGTGCCAGCTCACCAGGGACAGACAATGAGCAGTTCTTC
CASSPGTDNEQFF
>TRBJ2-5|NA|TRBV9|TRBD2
TGTGCCAGCAGCCCCCGCGGCCAGCGGGGTTACGAGACCCAGTACTTC
CASSPRGQRGYETQYF
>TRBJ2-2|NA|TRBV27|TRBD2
TGTGCCAGCAGTGGTCTAGCGGGGAACACCGGGGAGCTGTTTTTT
CASSGLAGNTGELFF
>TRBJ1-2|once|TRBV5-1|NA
TGCGCCAGCAGCTTGAGGGGTGGGGACTATGGCTACACCTTC
CASSLRGGDYGYTF
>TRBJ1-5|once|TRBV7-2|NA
TGTGCCAGCAGCCCTAGACTCTTCCCCGGAAATCAGCCCCAGCATTTT
CASSPRLFPGNQPQHF
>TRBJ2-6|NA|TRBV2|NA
TGTGCCAGCAGTGACGAGGGGGCTGGGGCCAACGTCCTGACTTTC
CASSDEGAGANVLTF
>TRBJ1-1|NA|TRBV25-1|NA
TGTGCCAGCAGTGATACTGGGAGAACTGAAGCTTTCTTT
CASSDTGRTEAFF
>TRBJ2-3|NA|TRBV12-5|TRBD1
TGTGCTAGTGGGCGCGGGACAGGTGGCACAGATACGCAGTATTTT
CASGRGTGGTDTQYF
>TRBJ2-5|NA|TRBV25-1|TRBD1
TGTGCCAGCAGTGACTCACCGGGGACAGGACAAGAGACCCAGTACTTC
CASSDSPGTGQETQYF
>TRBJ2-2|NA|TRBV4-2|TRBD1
TGTGCCAGCAGCCAAGTCGAGGGACCTACGGACAGGGCGAACACCGGGGAGCTGTTTTTT
CASSQVEGPTDRANTGELFF
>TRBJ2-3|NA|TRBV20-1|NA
TGCAGTGCTAGCTTCACAGATACGCAGTATTTT
CSASFTDTQYF